Presented here are 28 T cell receptor beta chains from one specimen sequenced in a study of blood T cell repertoires in COVID-19. Clones were sequenced by immunoSEQ multiplex PCR, and TCRdb holds only the in-frame ones, with some missing. This repertoire shows about 74,000 clones, around 88% found once; its top ten account for around 1.9%. Sequencing was done on a sample of peripheral blood. Receptors originate from a woman of 80 years or more with active or convalescent COVID-19.

The chain uses TRBV9 and TRBJ2-2; 9 bases fit TRBD1. Germline V gives CDR1 SGDLS, CDR2 YYNGEE. J gave up 1 base and V 0 bases, and 1 base lay outside the gene matches. This CDR3 comprises 16 residues. The CDR3 DNA sequence: TGTGCCAGCAGCGTAGGGGACAGGGAGAACACCGGGGAGCTGTTTTTT. Its translation: CASSVGDRENTGELFF. The full variable domain, completed using reference TRBV9 and TRBJ2-2, is DSGVTQTPKHLITATGQRVTLRCSPRSGDLSVYWYQQSLDQGLQFLIQYYNGEERAKGNILERFSAQQFPDLHSELNLSSLELGDSALYFCASSVGDRENTGELFFGEGSRLTVL.

The chain joins TRBV6-5 to TRBJ1-1; a weak D match, TRBD1 (5 bases). With 1 base removed from V and 4 bases from J, the gap between germline ends came to 16 bases. The germline gives CDR1 MNHEY, CDR2 SVGAGI. The CDR3 extends over 16 amino acids. This CDR3 is CASSYFITYRPTEAFF. CDR3 bases: TGTGCCAGCAGTTACTTTATTACGTACAGGCCCACTGAAGCTTTCTTT.

The chain carries TRBV11-3 and TRBJ2-6, with D possibly TRBD1 on 6 matching bases. Trimming pared 5 bases from V and 10 bases from J, leaving 18 bases between. This CDR3 contains 15 residues. CDR1 is SGHNT and CDR2 is YENEEA in the germline V gene. Written as DNA, the CDR3 is TGTGCCAGCAGCCGTCGGACAGCAGACCCGAACGTCCTGACTTTC. Its protein product is CASSRRTADPNVLTF.

The chain carries TRBV5-1 and TRBJ2-1, with 9 bases aligning to TRBD2. The junction had 0 bases not matched to a gene; V was cut back by 0 bases and J by 2 bases. Looked up from germline, CDR1 is SGHRS and CDR2 is YFSETQ. The length of the CDR3 is 15 residues. The CDR3 sequence: CASSLGLAAYNEQFF. The CDR3 DNA sequence: TGCGCCAGCAGCTTGGGACTAGCGGCCTACAATGAGCAGTTCTTC.

A note on this clone: Other DNA sequences within the sample encode an identical CDR3. The gene calls are TRBV9 and TRBJ1-1; possibly TRBD1 for D (6 bases). The V and J ends lost 0 bases and 5 bases respectively, with 8 bases between them. Germline V lookup: CDR1 SGDLS, CDR2 YYNGEE. The CDR3 length is 13 residues. In nucleotides, the CDR3 is TGTGCCAGCAGCGTAGGAACAGGGACTGAAGCTTTCTTT. This translates into CASSVGTGTEAFF.

V usage is TRBV5-6 and J usage is TRBJ1-5, with D unresolved. This CDR3 has 16 amino acids. Trimming left V 1 base short and J 2 bases short, with 13 bases between. Germline V gene sequence: CDR1 SGHDT, CDR2 YYEEEE. The CDR3 region has the DNA TGTGCCAGCAGCTTGTGGGCAGGTCGAGGCAATCAGCCCCAGCATTTT. This gives the protein CASSLWAGRGNQPQHF.

A single count supports this clone. The rearrangement uses TRBV27 and TRBJ1-5, with 7 nucleotides matching TRBD1. The CDR3 is 15 residues long. Germline V gene sequence: CDR1 MNHEY, CDR2 SMNVEV (reference sequence). The V gene end was trimmed by 6 bases and the J gene end by 6 bases; junction bases not matched to a gene: 11. The CDR3 DNA reads as TGTGCCAGCAGCCCGTCCGGGACAGTCCCTCAGCCCCAGCATTTT. Its protein is CASSPSGTVPQPQHF.

The rearrangement uses TRBV4-3 and TRBJ2-3; D perhaps matches TRBD2 (7 bases). This CDR3 is 17 amino acids long. Germline CDR1 and CDR2: LGHNA and YSLEER. The V gene lost 1 base and the J gene lost 4 bases, with 18 bases spanning the gap. As DNA, the CDR3 is TGCGCCAGCAGCCAAGCTCGTGGGGGGGCGAGCGCAGATACGCAGTATTTT. This encodes CASSQARGGASADTQYF.

As concerns this clone: One end of the junction varies from germline; a read error may be responsible. This chain joins TRBV5-1 and TRBJ2-1; 13 bases are a match to TRBD2. This CDR3 comprises 15 residues. The germline gives CDR1 SGHRS, CDR2 YFSETQ. CDR3 residues: CASSLGLAGYNEQFF. The CDR3 DNA reads as TGCGCCAGCAGTTTGGGACTAGCGGGGTACAATGAGCAGTTCTTC. Combining the CDR3 with reference TRBV5-1 and TRBJ2-1 gives the whole variable domain KAGVTQTPRYLIKTRGQQVTLSCSPISGHRSVSWYQQTPGQGLQFLFEYFSETQRNKGNFPGRFSGRQFSNSRSEMNVSTLELGDSALYLCASSLGLAGYNEQFFGPGTRLTVL.

As DNA, the CDR3 is TGTGCCAGTAGGGACTTGAAACGCCTCAGGGGATCCTACAATGAGCAGTTCTTC. Translating it yields CASRDLKRLRGSYNEQFF. V usage is TRBV19 and J usage is TRBJ2-1; D might be TRBD1 (6 bases). With 6 bases removed from V and 1 base from J, the gap between germline ends came to 22 bases. There are 18 residues in the CDR3. Germline loops: CDR1 LNHDA, CDR2 SQIVND (reference sequence).

The chain combines TRBV7-6 with TRBJ2-1, with a possible D match to TRBD2 (5 bases). The CDR3 has 14 residues. The V gene lost 5 bases and the J gene lost 3 bases, with 11 bases spanning the gap. In germline, CDR1 is SGHVS, CDR2 FNYEAQ. This chain's CDR3 is CASSPTGFYNEQFF. Here the CDR3 DNA reads TGTGCCAGCAGCCCTACGGGGTTCTACAATGAGCAGTTCTTC.

This sequence joins TRBV4-3 and TRBJ2-7; 9 positions agree with TRBD1. The CDR3 runs to 15 residues. Trimming took 5 bases from V and 5 from J; bases not matched to a gene: 10. Germline values: CDR1 LGHNA, CDR2 YSLEER. The CDR3 sequence is CASSYLGTGPHEQYF. Here the CDR3 DNA reads TGCGCCAGCAGCTATTTAGGGACAGGGCCTCACGAGCAGTACTTC.

The chain has TRBV2 and TRBJ2-3; possible D gene TRBD1, 6 bases. Germline V gene sequence: CDR1 SNHLY, CDR2 FYNNEI. The V gene lost 7 bases and the J gene lost 5 bases, with 10 bases spanning the gap. This CDR3 region has 12 residues. The CDR3 loop is CASNQGRDTQYF. CDR3 bases: TGTGCCAGCAACCAGGGGAGAGATACGCAGTATTTT.

The chain recombines TRBV7-2 with TRBJ1-1; 7 nucleotides line up with TRBD1. This CDR3 region has 16 residues. The J segment lost 5 bases and the V segment lost 1 base, leaving 10 bases of the junction unmatched. CDR1 and CDR2 (germline): SGHTA, FQGNSA. The CDR3 nucleotides read TGTGCCAGCAGCTTAGATCGAGGGGGCGTGAGGACTGAAGCTTTCTTT. The encoded protein is CASSLDRGGVRTEAFF. The variable domain in full, completed from reference TRBV7-2 and TRBJ1-1, reads GAGVSQSPSNKVTEKGKDVELRCDPISGHTALYWYRQSLGQGLEFLIYFQGNSAPDKSGLPSDRFSAERTGGSVSTLTIQRTQQEDSAVYLCASSLDRGGVRTEAFFGQGTRLTVV.

The rearrangement uses TRBV7-6 and TRBJ2-1; D gene uncertain. The V gene's germline CDR1 is SGHVS and CDR2 FNYEAQ. The CDR3 totals 13 residues. V lost 1 base and J lost 8, with 9 bases in between. The DNA for the CDR3 is TGTGCCAGCAGCTTAGGCCCCCGGGATGAGCAGTTCTTC. This gives the protein CASSLGPRDEQFF.

This rearrangement joins TRBV11-2 to TRBJ2-3; no clear D gene. Trimming removed 5 bases from V and 0 bases from J, with 15 bases in between. This CDR3 has 16 residues. Germline assignment: CDR1 SGHAT and CDR2 FQNNGV. CDR3 protein: CASSARWLSSTDTQYF. The CDR3, as DNA: TGTGCCAGCAGCGCCAGGTGGCTTTCTAGCACAGATACGCAGTATTTT.

This clone has just one count. The chain couples TRBV19 to TRBJ1-4; D is undetermined. This CDR3 is 13 amino acids long. Per germline, CDR1 LNHDA and CDR2 SQIVND (reference sequence). V dropped 6 bases and J dropped 8 bases, with 13 bases sitting between them. CDR3 bases: TGTGCCAGTAGCTTGAATAGCGGCGAAAAACTGTTTTTT. It encodes CASSLNSGEKLFF.

The chain combines TRBV7-9 with TRBJ2-2, with D perhaps TRBD1 (7 bases). The CDR3 runs to 16 residues. Germline V gives CDR1 SEHNR, CDR2 FQNEAQ (reference sequence). V lost 1 base to trimming and J lost 6 bases, with 15 bases between them. The CDR3 loop is CASSLGLGRGAGELFF. The CDR3 coding sequence is TGTGCCAGCAGCTTAGGTCTCGGCAGGGGGGCCGGGGAGCTGTTTTTT.

CDR3 bases: TGTGCCAGCGGACAGGGGGCTTCCACCTTC. The encoded protein is CASGQGASTF. The chain combines TRBV12-3 or TRBV12-4 with TRBJ1-2, with 11 positions matching TRBD1. This CDR3 has 10 amino acids. J gave up 13 bases and V 8 bases, and 3 bases lay outside the gene matches.

V and J are TRBV29-1 and TRBJ1-2; 8 nucleotides line up with TRBD1. CDR1 is SQVTM, CDR2 ANQGSEA, per germline. The CDR3 has 12 amino acids. V dropped 5 bases and J dropped 4; count of bases not matched to a gene: 3. CDR3 nucleotides: TGCAGCGTTCTAACAGGGGGCTATGGCTACACCTTC. Translated, it gives CSVLTGGYGYTF. The full variable domain, its missing parts supplied by reference TRBV29-1 and TRBJ1-2, is SAVISQKPSRDICQRGTSLTIQCQVDSQVTMMFWYRQQPGQSLTLIATANQGSEATYESGFVIDKFPISRPNLTFSTLTVSNMSPEDSSIYLCSVLTGGYGYTFGSGTRLTVV.

The genes are TRBV9 and TRBJ1-5; D is uncertain. The CDR3 length is 13 residues. Trimming stripped 3 bases from V and 0 bases from J, with 4 bases between. The V gene's germline CDR1 is SGDLS and CDR2 YYNGEE. CDR3 in DNA: TGTGCCAGCAGCGCCTATAGCAATCAGCCCCAGCATTTT. This gives the protein CASSAYSNQPQHF.

V usage is TRBV12-5 and J usage is TRBJ2-1, with 11 bases that match TRBD2. CDR1 and CDR2 (germline): LGHNT, FRNRAP. CDR3 length equals 14 residues. The V gene end was trimmed by 5 bases and the J gene end by 4 bases; junction bases not matched to a gene: 1. CDR3 loop: CASGLAGGYNEQFF. The CDR3 bases are TGTGCTAGTGGTCTAGCGGGGGGTTACAATGAGCAGTTCTTC.

CDR3 protein: CASSLPTGPGLLYEQYF. For the CDR3, the DNA is TGTGCCAGCAGTTTACCAACCGGACCGGGACTCCTCTACGAGCAGTACTTC. The V and J genes are TRBV28 and TRBJ2-7, with a weak D call TRBD2 (6 bases). The germline V and J ends were trimmed by 2 bases and 3 bases, with 20 bases remaining between them. Germline CDR1 is MDHEN and CDR2 is SYDVKM. The CDR3 totals 17 residues.

This chain connects TRBV6-5 to TRBJ2-7; no firm D call. Germline loops: CDR1 MNHEY, CDR2 SVGAGI. The V end lost 0 bases, the J end lost 6 bases, and 12 bases lay between the germline ends. The CDR3 has 14 amino acids. For the CDR3, the DNA is TGTGCCAGCAGTTACTCGAGGATCCCCCTCGAGCAGTACTTC. Translating gives CASSYSRIPLEQYF.

This clone has a single count. The genes are TRBV24-1 and TRBJ2-7, with 11 nucleotides matching TRBD2. This CDR3 comprises 16 residues. Germline trimming cut 5 bases from V and 2 bases from J; bases unmatched to any gene: 7. Germline values: CDR1 KGHDR, CDR2 SFDVKD. The CDR3 DNA follows: TGTGCCACCAGTGCGGTCGGGACTAGCGGAACCTACGAGCAGTACTTC. Amino acids: CATSAVGTSGTYEQYF.

The chain combines TRBV19 with TRBJ1-1, with no clear D. Trimming shortened V by 2 bases and J by 1 base, and 26 bases separated the two germline ends. Per the germline V gene, CDR1 is LNHDA and CDR2 is SQIVND (reference sequence). This CDR3 has 20 amino acids. CDR3 sequence: CASSIMPVTLLEVGNTEAFF. The CDR3 region has the DNA TGTGCCAGTAGTATAATGCCTGTCACCCTCCTCGAGGTGGGGAACACTGAAGCTTTCTTT.

The chain is built from TRBV19 and TRBJ2-1, with a tentative D call TRBD1 (6 bases). Germline V CDR1 and CDR2: LNHDA, SQIVND (reference sequence). The germline V and J ends were trimmed by 10 bases and 5 bases, with 24 bases remaining between them. The CDR3 length is 16 residues. The CDR3 bases are TGTGCCACGTCAAGGGCCCCGCAGGGGCTTAACAATGAGCAGTTCTTC. Translation: CATSRAPQGLNNEQFF.

The chain uses TRBV6-1 and TRBJ2-3; 8 positions agree with TRBD2. Trimming removed 2 bases from V and 5 bases from J; junction bases left unmatched: 6. From germline, CDR1 is MNHNS and CDR2 SASEGT. This CDR3 contains 15 residues. The CDR3 nucleotides are TGTGCCAGCAGTGAAATAGCGGGGCCGGGAGATACGCAGTATTTT. It encodes CASSEIAGPGDTQYF.